This T cell receptor beta chain was sequenced in a study of blood T cell repertoires in COVID-19. Study information: T cells, B-cell-depleted T cells, or PBMCs supplied cDNA or gDNA.

Using immunoSEQ multiplex PCR, the repertoire was profiled, and TCRdb retains in-frame clones only, with some absent. Of 100,000 to 150,000 clones listed, roughly 88% were seen once; the top ten hold 7.5% to 8%. The CDR3 is 14 amino acids. Germline V CDR1 and CDR2: LNHNV, YYDKDF (reference sequence). The V end was cut by 5 bases, the J end by 6 bases, with 17 bases between. This TCR derives from a man in his fifties with acute or convalescent COVID-19. The V call is TRBV15, the J call TRBJ2-7; TRBD1 is a possible D gene (6 bases). The material sequenced was peripheral blood. CDR3 nucleotide sequence: TGTGCCACCAGCGGGGGAACAGGGTTTCGCGAGCAGTACTTC. It encodes CATSGGTGFREQYF.